Listed below are T cell receptor beta chains from one sample, sequenced in a study of T cell responses to AZD1222 COVID-19 vaccine. The data were produced by immunoSEQ multiplex PCR, yet TCRdb's version contains in-frame clones alone and is incomplete. The top ten hold roughly 2% of the sample, which has some 130,000 clones, 70% to 90% seen once. The source material was peripheral blood, sampled on day 0 of AZD1222 vaccination. Source of these receptors: an adult in good health. Each CDR3 is given with its conserved first and last residue. Fields, in order: CDR3 protein, CDR3 DNA, V gene, D gene, J gene, clone size. A D gene is named only where the DNA matches it firmly. Only part of the rows carry a size: once, few, many, or a class if the clone is expanded.

cdr3_aa: CASSSRGGVETQYF
cdr3_nt: TGTGCCAGCAGCTCGAGGGGGGGTGTGGAGACCCAGTACTTC
v_call: TRBV7-2
d_call: -
j_call: TRBJ2-5
clone_size: once

cdr3_aa: CASSDSNQPQHF
cdr3_nt: TGTGCCAGCAGTGATAGCAATCAGCCCCAGCATTTT
v_call: TRBV6-1
d_call: -
j_call: TRBJ1-5
clone_size: -

cdr3_aa: CASSLQASTDTQYF
cdr3_nt: TGTGCCAGCAGCTTACAGGCTAGCACAGATACGCAGTATTTT
v_call: TRBV9
d_call: -
j_call: TRBJ2-3
clone_size: -

cdr3_aa: CASSSFTGLGHTGELFF
cdr3_nt: TGTGCCAGCAGCTCTTTTACGGGACTTGGCCACACCGGGGAGCTGTTTTTT
v_call: TRBV5-4
d_call: -
j_call: TRBJ2-2
clone_size: -

cdr3_aa: CASSNSGGARNEQFF
cdr3_nt: TGTGCCAGCAGCAATAGCGGGGGGGCTAGAAATGAGCAGTTCTTC
v_call: TRBV7-2
d_call: TRBD2
j_call: TRBJ2-1
clone_size: -

cdr3_aa: CASSLVAGASYEQYF
cdr3_nt: TGCGCCAGCAGCCTAGTAGCGGGAGCATCCTACGAGCAGTACTTC
v_call: TRBV5-1
d_call: TRBD2
j_call: TRBJ2-7
clone_size: -

cdr3_aa: CASSLGAGASTDTQYF
cdr3_nt: TGCGCCAGCAGCTTGGGGGCGGGAGCCTCCACAGATACGCAGTATTTT
v_call: TRBV5-1
d_call: TRBD2
j_call: TRBJ2-3
clone_size: once

cdr3_aa: CASSLAGQVRPKAFF
cdr3_nt: TGTGCCAGCAGCTTGGCAGGACAGGTTAGGCCAAAAGCTTTCTTT
v_call: TRBV5-5
d_call: TRBD1
j_call: TRBJ1-1
clone_size: -

cdr3_aa: CASSLNPNTGELFF
cdr3_nt: TGTGCCAGCAGCTTAAATCCGAACACCGGGGAGCTGTTTTTT
v_call: TRBV7-3
d_call: -
j_call: TRBJ2-2
clone_size: -

cdr3_aa: CASSLSGNTEAFF
cdr3_nt: TGTGCCAGCAGCTTATCAGGGAACACTGAAGCTTTCTTT
v_call: TRBV11-3
d_call: -
j_call: TRBJ1-1
clone_size: -

cdr3_aa: CATSDGWGRAFF
cdr3_nt: TGTGCCACCAGTGATGGGTGGGGACGGGCTTTCTTT
v_call: TRBV24-1
d_call: -
j_call: TRBJ1-1
clone_size: -

cdr3_aa: CASSFGQGTTSYGYTF
cdr3_nt: TGTGCCAGCAGTTTCGGACAGGGTACCACTAGCTATGGCTACACCTTC
v_call: TRBV27
d_call: TRBD1
j_call: TRBJ1-2
clone_size: -

cdr3_aa: CASSEAGFGYTF
cdr3_nt: TGTGCCAGCAGCGAGGCAGGGTTCGGCTACACCTTC
v_call: TRBV7-2
d_call: -
j_call: TRBJ1-2
clone_size: -